Listed below are T cell receptor beta chains from one sample, sequenced in a study of ipilimumab plus nivolumab after autologous stem cell transplantation. Libraries were prepared by immunoSEQ multiplex PCR; TCRdb keeps only in-frame clonotypes and omits some of them. This sample has fewer than 15,000 clones, with around four fifths found just once. The sequencing here drew on PBMCs, taken in a trial of ipilimumab plus nivolumab as post-transplant consolidation. The receptors originated from a male donor with diffuse large B-cell lymphoma. CDR3s leave out the opening cysteine and the closing phenylalanine or tryptophan.

CDR3 protein,CDR3 length,V gene
ASSQQSGGRETQY,13,TRBV5-1
AGGAGSEQY,9,TRBV18
ASSVASGVSGNTIY,14,TRBV9
ASSPHLSPQRGFSTGELF,18,TRBV9
SAGTGMNTEAF,11,TRBV29-1
ASSFWGEETQY,11,TRBV27
ASGDRTYEQY,10,TRBV6-1
ASRKDPGTAF,10,TRBV4-3
ASTPRGGLSYEQY,13,TRBV5-1
AWSVLSSGNTIY,12,TRBV30
ASSFAAGGPTDTQY,14,TRBV5-1
ASSEGQGTTIY,11,TRBV5-1
ASSHGLAWEQY,11,TRBV25-1
ASSMDEGYGYT,11,TRBV18
ASSSGVSPERGELF,14,TRBV5-1
ASSLGTSYGNEQF,13,TRBV7-9
ASSFVQGEGWTQY,13,TRBV11-2
SVDTGYTGELF,11,TRBV29-1
ASSARGRGRVETQY,14,TRBV5-4
ASSDRGREQY,10,TRBV10-1
ASSPAGLTGNTIY,13,TRBV18
ASSVTTGIYAYEQY,14,TRBV5-1
ASSAGQGLRNEQF,13,TRBV9
ASSLEGTAVGPLH,13,TRBV5-8
ASSPGAERTDTQY,13,TRBV7-3
AWSQGGETQY,10,TRBV30
ASSDGTSTDTQY,12,TRBV6-4
ASSSIRVRRAYNEQF,15,TRBV5-4
ASSPQRGPVGY,11,TRBV5-6
ASSPTGGQETQY,12,TRBV4-1
ASSLGLARSSGANVLT,16,TRBV7-3
SVPRLAGADTQY,12,TRBV29-1
ASSSPDRWSNQPQH,14,TRBV28
ASSDLGQVSYEQY,13,TRBV6-1
ASSPHTSAITDTQY,14,TRBV9
ASSNRWGGNQPQH,13,TRBV19
ASSLAEGYEQY,11,TRBV7-6
ASSSRGTSGNTIY,13,TRBV5-1
ASSYRRGGSYEQF,13,TRBV6-5